By sample fraction, the clone carrying this TCR beta chain is medium-sized. Its specificity is unknown. This entry is derived from a study of T cells in localized non-small cell lung cancer. Whole-study findings and limits: Paired adjacent lung recovered a median around 52 of the top 100 tumor clones.

Produced via immunoSEQ multiplex PCR; TCRdb's table is partial and in-frame only. The sample contains 2,800 or so clones, approximately 20% of which appear only once. The V gene end was trimmed by 4 bases and the J gene end by 5 bases; junction bases not matched to a gene: 9. Germline-derived CDR1 and CDR2 are SGDLS and YYNGEE. The CDR3 contains 15 residues. The input for sequencing was lung tumor tissue, taken before any cancer treatment. V is TRBV9 and J is TRBJ2-5; 9 bases align to TRBD2. This sequence originates from a man between 35 and 75 years old with stage I squamous cell lung carcinoma. Here the CDR3 reads CASSLRTSVKETQYF. In DNA form, the CDR3 reads TGTGCCAGCAGCCTTCGGACTAGCGTGAAGGAGACCCAGTACTTC.